The clone carrying this T cell receptor beta chain was counted a few times. The data were taken from a study of blood T cell repertoires in COVID-19. Study in general: The cDNA or gDNA used as material had been derived from T cells, B-cell-depleted T cells, or PBMCs.

In the authors' workflow: The authors estimated nucleated cell counts from reference gene primer amplification. Repertoires were generated with immunoSEQ multiplex PCR, while TCRdb's copy carries only in-frame clones and drops some. V and J calls and clone size are those listed in that table; D and trimming were worked out from the DNA. Of roughly 250,000 clones detected, 75% to 95% appear once; the ten largest clones hold 1.9%. Germline V CDR1 and CDR2: KGHDR, SFDVKD. Trimming took 4 bases from V and 6 from J; bases not matched to a gene: 15. The CDR3 totals 18 residues. Participant age was about 18 to 89 years, and participants resided in fewer than 25 US areas. Participants' own reports of clinical history determined their cohort assignment.

V is TRBV24-1 and J is TRBJ2-1, with 9 bases aligning to TRBD1. The sample comprised PBMCs or T cells enriched from blood (not recorded which). The sequence was obtained from a woman in her late teens or twenties who had recovered from COVID-19. CDR3 residues: CATSDHLTTGGRVNEQFF. The CDR3 DNA reads as TGTGCCACCAGTGACCACCTCACGACAGGGGGAAGAGTCAATGAGCAGTTCTTC.